This T cell receptor beta chain was identified in a study of T cell responses to AZD1222 COVID-19 vaccine. Per the germline V gene, CDR1 is GTSNPN and CDR2 is SVGIG (reference sequence). The germline V and J ends were trimmed by 3 bases and 1 base, with 10 bases remaining between them. This CDR3 contains 14 residues. Clones were read by immunoSEQ multiplex PCR, and TCRdb kept only the in-frame ones, dropping some. The table lists around 170,000 clones, approximately 90% of them singletons. Specimen: peripheral blood, collected on day 0 of AZD1222 vaccination. The source of this sequence is an adult in good health. This sequence joins TRBV30 and TRBJ1-5; TRBD1 might be the D (5 bases). This CDR3 is CAWSPGASNQPQHF. The CDR3 bases are TGTGCCTGGAGCCCCGGGGCCAGCAATCAGCCCCAGCATTTT.